What follows is one T cell receptor (beta chain) and its context. The antigen is undetermined. This sample is part of a study of cytomegalovirus exposure and HLA in healthy donors. Generated by immunoSEQ multiplex PCR, the TCRdb table keeps only in-frame clones and is missing some. The sample shows 100,000 to 150,000 clones, approximately 94% of them seen only once. CDR1 and CDR2 from the germline V gene are SGHRS and YFSETQ. Losses at the gene ends were 0 bases for V and 4 bases for J; bases not matched to a gene: 3. The CDR3 has 15 residues. The donors were in the approximately 120-subject validation cohort; that cohort was separate from the roughly 730-subject first cohort. Study-wide points: That first-cohort TCR clusters tended to co-occur in the 95 to 150 validation repertoires was found in a later analysis. The dataset shows that most TCR sequences were rare, while some public TCRs occurred in many donors.

The TCR originated in a man aged 18 to 35 in good health and CMV-seronegative. The chain uses TRBV5-1 and TRBJ2-3, with 9 bases that match TRBD1. Sequencing was performed on PBMCs. Here the CDR3 reads CASSLGGTGSDTQYF. The DNA for the CDR3 is TGCGCCAGCAGCTTGGGGGGGACAGGGTCAGATACGCAGTATTTT.